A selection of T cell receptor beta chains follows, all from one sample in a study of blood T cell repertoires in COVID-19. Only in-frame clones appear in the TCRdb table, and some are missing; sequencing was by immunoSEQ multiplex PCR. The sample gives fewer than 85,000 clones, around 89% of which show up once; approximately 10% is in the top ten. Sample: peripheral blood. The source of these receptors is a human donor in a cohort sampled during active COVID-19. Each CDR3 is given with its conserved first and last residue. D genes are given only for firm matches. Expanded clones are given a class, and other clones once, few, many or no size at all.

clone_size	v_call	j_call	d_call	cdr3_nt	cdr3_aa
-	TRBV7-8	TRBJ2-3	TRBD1	TGTGCCAGCAGCTTAGTCACAGGGGAGAGCACAGATACGCAGTATTTT	CASSLVTGESTDTQYF
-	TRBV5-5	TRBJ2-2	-	TGTGCCAGCAGCCCACGGGACTCCACTAACACCGGGGAGCTGTTTTTT	CASSPRDSTNTGELFF
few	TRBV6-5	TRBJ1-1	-	TGTGCCAGCAGTTACCGAGGGCCTTTGGCTGAAGCTTTCTTT	CASSYRGPLAEAFF
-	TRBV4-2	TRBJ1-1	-	TGTGCCAGCAGTCGGGGAGCTATTGGTAACACTGAAGCTTTCTTT	CASSRGAIGNTEAFF
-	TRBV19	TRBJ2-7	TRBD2	TGTGCCAGTAGTGTTAGCGGGGGGGACCACGAGCAGTACTTC	CASSVSGGDHEQYF
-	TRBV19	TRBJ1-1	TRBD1	TGTGCCAGTAGTATGGGACAGACCACTGAAGCTTTCTTT	CASSMGQTTEAFF
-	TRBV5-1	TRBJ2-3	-	TGCGCCAGCAGCTCCGGGACAAAAAGCACAGATACGCAGTATTTT	CASSSGTKSTDTQYF
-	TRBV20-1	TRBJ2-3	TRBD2	TGCAGTGCTAGTAGTCTAGCGGGCGTTAGCACAGATACGCAGTATTTT	CSASSLAGVSTDTQYF
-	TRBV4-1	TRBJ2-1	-	TGCGCCAGCAGCCAAGATCTTAAGAGAGAGCAGTTCTTC	CASSQDLKREQFF
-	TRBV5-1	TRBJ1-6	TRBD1	TGCGCCAGCAGCTTGGTTGGACAGGGCAATTCACCCCTCCACTTT	CASSLVGQGNSPLHF
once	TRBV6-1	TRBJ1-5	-	TGTGCCAGCAGTGAAGTCCGGGGCAATCAGCCCCAGCATTTT	CASSEVRGNQPQHF
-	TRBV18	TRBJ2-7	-	TGTGCCAGCTCACCACCTGGCAGCTACGAGCAGTACTTC	CASSPPGSYEQYF
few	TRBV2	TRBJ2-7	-	TGTGCCAGCCGGTCCTACGAGCAGTACTTC	CASRSYEQYF
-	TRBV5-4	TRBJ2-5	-	TGTGCCAGCAGCTTGTACGGGACACAAGAGACCCAGTACTTC	CASSLYGTQETQYF
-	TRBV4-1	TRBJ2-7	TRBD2	TGCGCCAGCAGACTTGACGGGACTAGCGGGAGAATCTACGAGCAGTACTTC	CASRLDGTSGRIYEQYF
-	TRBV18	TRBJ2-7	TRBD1	TGTGCCAGCTCAGAGGTGACAGGGGGTTACGAGCAGTACTTC	CASSEVTGGYEQYF
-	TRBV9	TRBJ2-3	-	TGTGCCAGCAGCGTAGCCAGTCCCGATCGCACAGATACGCAGTATTTT	CASSVASPDRTDTQYF
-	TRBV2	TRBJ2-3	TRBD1	TGTGCCAGCAGTTTGGACAGGGGGGATTGGGATACGCAGTATTTT	CASSLDRGDWDTQYF
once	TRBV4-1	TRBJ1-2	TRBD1	TGCGCCAGCAGCCCCACGACAGGGGGCGCTAACTATGGCTACACCTTC	CASSPTTGGANYGYTF
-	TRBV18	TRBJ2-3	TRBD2	TGTGCCAGCTCACCACTTTCTAGCGGGGGAACAACGCTCACAGATACGCAGTATTTT	CASSPLSSGGTTLTDTQYF
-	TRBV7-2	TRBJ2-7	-	TGTGCCAGCAGCTTAGACGGGGTGACCTACGAGCAGTACTTC	CASSLDGVTYEQYF
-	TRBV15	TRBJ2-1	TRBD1	TGTGCCACCAGCAGAGACCGGACAGGTCCCAATGAGCAGTTCTTC	CATSRDRTGPNEQFF
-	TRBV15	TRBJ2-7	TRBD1	TGTGCCACCAGCAGAGGGACAGGACAGGTGAACTCCTACGAGCAGTACTTC	CATSRGTGQVNSYEQYF
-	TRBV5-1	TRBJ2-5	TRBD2	TGCGCCAGCAGGAGTGGACTAGCGGAAGAGACCCAGTACTTC	CASRSGLAEETQYF
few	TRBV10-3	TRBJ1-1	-	TGTGCCATCAGTCTCTCCGGGGAGGGTGCGGGGAACACTGAAGCTTTCTTT	CAISLSGEGAGNTEAFF
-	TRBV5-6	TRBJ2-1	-	TGTGCCAGCAGCTTGGACCCCTCGCCCCACAATCAGCAGTTCTTC	CASSLDPSPHNQQFF
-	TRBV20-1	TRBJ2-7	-	TGCAGTGCTGGATGGGGGGACGAGCAGTACTTC	CSAGWGDEQYF
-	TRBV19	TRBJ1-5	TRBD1	TGTGCCAGTAGTACTGGGACAGGACCTCGCAATCAGCCCCAGCATTTT	CASSTGTGPRNQPQHF
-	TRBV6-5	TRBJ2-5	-	TGTGCCAGCAGCATGACAAGATCCCAAGAGACCCAGTACTTC	CASSMTRSQETQYF
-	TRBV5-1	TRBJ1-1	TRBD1	TGCGCCAGCAGCTTGGCCGTGGGACAGGGGCAGGGAGTAGCTTTCTTT	CASSLAVGQGQGVAFF
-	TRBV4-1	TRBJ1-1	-	TGCGCCAGCAGCCAAGATCCCAACAGACATTCCACTGAAGCTTTCTTT	CASSQDPNRHSTEAFF
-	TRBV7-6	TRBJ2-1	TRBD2	TGTGCCAGCAGCCCACGAACACTAGCGGGGGGCGATGAGCAGTTCTTC	CASSPRTLAGGDEQFF
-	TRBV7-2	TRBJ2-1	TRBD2	TGTGCCAGCAGCTTAGCTAGCGGGAGGCAAAATGAGCAGTTCTTC	CASSLASGRQNEQFF
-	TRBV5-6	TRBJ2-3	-	TGTGCCAGCAGCGACCCAAGACTCCTCAGCACAGATACGCAGTATTTT	CASSDPRLLSTDTQYF
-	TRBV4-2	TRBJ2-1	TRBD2	TGTGCCAGCAGCCAAGAAGGCGGGAGGATCTACAATGAGCAGTTCTTC	CASSQEGGRIYNEQFF
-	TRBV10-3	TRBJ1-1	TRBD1	TGTGCCATCAGTCCCGGGACAGAAAAAAACACTGAAGCTTTCTTT	CAISPGTEKNTEAFF
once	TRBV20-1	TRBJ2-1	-	TGCAGTGCTAGCAGGCACAATGAGCAGTTCTTC	CSASRHNEQFF
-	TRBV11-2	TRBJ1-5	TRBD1	TGTGCCAGCAGCTTAGATCTAGGACAGGGTCAGCCCCAGCATTTT	CASSLDLGQGQPQHF
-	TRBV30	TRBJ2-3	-	TGTGCCTGGACTTTCCAGGGTCCAGATACGCAGTATTTT	CAWTFQGPDTQYF
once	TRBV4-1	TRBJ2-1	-	TGCGCCAGCAGCCAAGAGGGAGCCTACAATGAGCAGTTCTTC	CASSQEGAYNEQFF
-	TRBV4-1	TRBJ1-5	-	TGCGCCAGCAGCCAAGAATCGCACAACGCTAATCAGCCCCAGCATTTT	CASSQESHNANQPQHF
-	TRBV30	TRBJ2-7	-	TGTGCCTGGAGTTTCGTGACAGATAACGAGCAGTACTTC	CAWSFVTDNEQYF
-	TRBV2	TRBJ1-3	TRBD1	TGTGCCAGCACCCGAGACAGGGGGAACTCTGGAAACACCATATATTTT	CASTRDRGNSGNTIYF
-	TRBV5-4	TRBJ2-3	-	TGTGCCAGCAGCTTGGGTTTGCGGGTAAAGGTGGATACGCAGTATTTT	CASSLGLRVKVDTQYF